The 30 T cell receptor beta chains reported below all come from one sample, sequenced in a study of cytomegalovirus exposure and HLA in healthy donors. TCRdb keeps only in-frame clones here, not all; method: immunoSEQ multiplex PCR. The sample consists of approximately 160,000 clones, about 89% of them appearing once. Sequencing was performed on PBMCs. The receptor set was obtained from a woman younger than 30 in good health and CMV-seropositive.

The chain recombines TRBV7-2 with TRBJ2-1; TRBD1 might be the D (6 bases). This CDR3 is built from 14 residues. Trimming left V 5 bases short and J 4 bases short, with 12 bases between. Germline loops: CDR1 SGHTA, CDR2 FQGNSA. The CDR3 region is CASSLGTHYNEQFF. Written as DNA, the CDR3 is TGTGCCAGCAGCCTCGGGACACATTACAATGAGCAGTTCTTC.

This chain uses TRBV7-9 with TRBJ2-7, with 7 bases lining up with TRBD2. The CDR3 covers 13 residues. Germline CDR1 SEHNR, CDR2 FQNEAQ (reference sequence). J lost 1 base, V lost 5 bases, and 2 bases had no gene match. Written as DNA, the CDR3 is TGTGCCAGCAGCCCCGGGGGGTCCTACGAGCAGTACTTC. This encodes CASSPGGSYEQYF.

The rearrangement uses TRBV4-1 and TRBJ1-2; unclear D gene. Germline CDR1 and CDR2: MGHRA and YSYEKL. Trimming took 1 base from V and 4 from J, leaving 10 bases between them. This CDR3 spans 14 amino acids. The CDR3 DNA reads as TGCGCCAGCAGCCAAGGTGCAGGTGTCTATGGCTACACCTTC. It is translated as CASSQGAGVYGYTF.

This chain joins TRBV19 and TRBJ2-1, with a possible D match to TRBD1 (6 bases). The V end lost 5 bases, the J end lost 0 bases, and 11 bases lay between the germline ends. This CDR3 is 15 amino acids long. Germline V gene sequence: CDR1 LNHDA, CDR2 SQIVND (reference sequence). CDR3 nucleotide sequence: TGTGCCAGTAGTCCCACAGGGAGCTCCTACAATGAGCAGTTCTTC. This sequence encodes CASSPTGSSYNEQFF.

V and J are TRBV19 and TRBJ2-2; 7 bases map to TRBD1. Germline V gene lookup returns CDR1 LNHDA and CDR2 SQIVND (reference sequence). The CDR3 runs to 15 residues. With V trimmed by 5 bases and J by 3 bases, 6 bases remained unmatched. The DNA for the CDR3 is TGTGCCAGTAGTCGTGCAGGACAGGACACCGGGGAGCTGTTTTTT. This gives the protein CASSRAGQDTGELFF.

The CDR3 DNA is TGTGCCAGCAGCGAGTCGACAGGGCGAGAGACCCAGTACTTC. It translates to CASSESTGRETQYF. V and J are TRBV9 and TRBJ2-5; TRBD1 matches 7 bases. Germline V gene lookup returns CDR1 SGDLS and CDR2 YYNGEE. Trimming removed 3 bases from V and 4 bases from J; junction bases left unmatched: 6. This CDR3 contains 14 residues.

The chain employs TRBV7-2 and TRBJ2-5; 13 nucleotides agree with TRBD2. The CDR3 has 16 amino acids. V trimming: 2 bases; J trimming: 5 bases; junction bases outside the gene matches: 5. The germline gives CDR1 SGHTA, CDR2 FQGNSA. The CDR3: CASSLTSGRAGETQYF. In DNA, the CDR3 is TGTGCCAGCAGCTTAACTAGCGGGAGGGCCGGGGAGACCCAGTACTTC.

The CDR3 spells CASRGGGRSYEQYF. CDR3 sequence (DNA): TGTGCCAGCAGGGGAGGGGGGAGGTCCTACGAGCAGTACTTC. This chain connects TRBV28 to TRBJ2-7, with a weak D call TRBD2 (7 bases). V was pared by 6 bases and J by 1 base, with 13 bases between. The CDR3 totals 14 residues. Germline CDR1 reads MDHEN; CDR2 reads SYDVKM.

The chain links TRBV7-9 to TRBJ1-2, with 10 bases lining up with TRBD1. The CDR3 is 16 amino acids. Germline V CDR1 and CDR2: SEHNR, FQNEAQ (reference sequence). Trimming took 5 bases from V and 2 from J; bases not matched to a gene: 8. In DNA form, the CDR3 reads TGTGCCAGCAGCGCGTCGCCGGGACAGGGGAACTATGGCTACACCTTC. It yields the protein CASSASPGQGNYGYTF.

J is TRBJ2-1 and V is TRBV5-1; TRBD1 aligns across 7 bases. The V segment lost 4 bases and the J segment 3 bases; nucleotides outside the gene matches: 7. The CDR3 totals 15 residues. Germline CDR1 is SGHRS and CDR2 is YFSETQ. The CDR3 sequence is CASSGDSGGYNEQFF. The CDR3 DNA is TGCGCCAGCAGCGGGGACAGCGGAGGCTACAATGAGCAGTTCTTC.

This chain joins TRBV4-3 and TRBJ1-1; D unclear. Trimming took 1 base from V and 8 from J, leaving 11 bases between them. Looked up from germline, CDR1 is LGHNA and CDR2 is YSLEER. This CDR3 is built from 13 residues. In DNA form, the CDR3 reads TGCGCCAGCAGCCAAGGAGGGAAGGGAGAAGCTTTCTTT. It encodes CASSQGGKGEAFF.

The rearrangement joins TRBV13 to TRBJ1-4; D is unclear. V lost 0 bases and J 2 bases, leaving 10 bases between the germline ends. CDR3 length: 16 residues. Germline V gene data show CDR1 as PRHDT and CDR2 as FYEKMQ (reference sequence). CDR3 in DNA: TGTGCCAGCAGCTTAGGCTATCGAGGTACTAATGAAAAACTGTTTTTT. Protein sequence: CASSLGYRGTNEKLFF.

The chain uses TRBV15 and TRBJ1-5; D is perhaps TRBD1 (6 bases). CDR1 and CDR2 from the germline V gene are LNHNV and YYDKDF (reference sequence). This CDR3 has 15 amino acids. V gave up 8 bases and J gave up 2 bases, with 16 bases separating them. The CDR3 spells CATERGRGGNQPQHF. The CDR3 region has the DNA TGTGCCACCGAAAGGGGCAGGGGTGGCAATCAGCCCCAGCATTTT.

The chain carries TRBV30 and TRBJ1-5; D remains ambiguous. Germline loops: CDR1 GTSNPN, CDR2 SVGIG (reference sequence). With 2 bases removed from V and 4 bases from J, the gap between germline ends came to 9 bases. The CDR3 is 13 amino acids. CDR3 in DNA: TGTGCCTGGAGTAGAAGCGGTAATCAGCCCCAGCATTTT. It yields the protein CAWSRSGNQPQHF.

The chain is built from TRBV11-1 and TRBJ2-5, with 7 bases lining up with TRBD1. Germline loops: CDR1 SGHAT, CDR2 FQDESV (reference sequence). J lost 5 bases, V lost 2 bases, and 8 bases had no gene match. This CDR3 has 15 amino acids. CDR3 loop: CASSLLRTGRETQYF. DNA for the CDR3: TGTGCCAGCAGCTTACTTCGGACAGGCAGGGAGACCCAGTACTTC.

The CDR3 loop is CASSLPNSGELFF. The CDR3, as DNA: TGTGCCAGCAGTTTGCCTAACTCCGGGGAGCTGTTTTTT. This sequence joins TRBV28 and TRBJ2-2; no reliable D call. Germline lookup yields CDR1 MDHEN and CDR2 SYDVKM. V lost 3 bases and J lost 6, with 8 bases in between. The length of the CDR3 is 13 residues.

This chain joins TRBV30 and TRBJ2-5; D is undetermined. The V gene lost 0 bases and the J gene lost 2 bases, with 7 bases spanning the gap. CDR3 length: 13 residues. Germline V gene data show CDR1 as GTSNPN and CDR2 as SVGIG (reference sequence). The CDR3 DNA is TGTGCCTGGAGTGTGGCACCACAAGAGACCCAGTACTTC. Protein product: CAWSVAPQETQYF.

This chain joins TRBV14 and TRBJ2-7, with D possibly being TRBD2 (6 bases). Per germline, CDR1 SGHDN and CDR2 FVKESK. There are 16 residues in the CDR3. Trimming removed 0 bases from V and 1 base from J, with 13 bases in between. The CDR3 DNA sequence: TGTGCCAGCAGCCAAGATCTTCCAGGGACTTCCTACGAGCAGTACTTC. Encoded protein: CASSQDLPGTSYEQYF.

This chain connects TRBV9 to TRBJ2-1; 8 bases line up with TRBD2. Germline V CDR1 and CDR2: SGDLS, YYNGEE. V lost 4 bases, J lost 3 bases, and 6 bases stayed unmatched. This CDR3 comprises 15 residues. CDR3 region: CASSSTGTSYNEQFF. The CDR3 DNA sequence: TGTGCCAGCAGCTCGACCGGGACTAGCTACAATGAGCAGTTCTTC.

The V gene is TRBV9, the J gene TRBJ1-2, with D possibly being TRBD1 (5 bases). The germline V and J ends were trimmed by 4 bases and 2 bases, with 12 bases remaining between them. Germline V lookup: CDR1 SGDLS, CDR2 YYNGEE. The CDR3 totals 14 residues. CDR3 loop: CASSSGGGNYGYTF. DNA of the CDR3: TGTGCCAGCAGCTCGGGCGGGGGAAACTATGGCTACACCTTC.

The rearrangement links TRBV10-3 to TRBJ1-3, with D hard to call. This CDR3 comprises 14 residues. Trimming pared 0 bases from V and 4 bases from J, leaving 7 bases between. Germline CDR1 is ENHRY and CDR2 is SYGVKD. CDR3 in amino acids: CAISESHAGNTIYF. The CDR3 DNA sequence: TGTGCCATCAGTGAGTCACACGCCGGAAACACCATATATTTT.

This clone was recorded only once. This rearrangement joins TRBV19 to TRBJ2-3; a weak D match, TRBD1 (6 bases). The CDR3 runs 16 residues. Trimming pared 1 base from V and 4 bases from J, leaving 15 bases between. CDR1 LNHDA and CDR2 SQIVND come from the germline V gene (reference sequence). CDR3 sequence reads: CASSIGAAQGSDTQYF. The CDR3 DNA follows: TGTGCCAGTAGTATAGGAGCCGCACAGGGATCAGATACGCAGTATTTT.

The genes are TRBV19 and TRBJ1-2, with 7 nucleotides matching TRBD1. The V and J ends lost 3 bases and 6 bases, in that order; junction bases with no gene match: 7. This CDR3 is built from 14 residues. In germline, CDR1 is LNHDA, CDR2 SQIVND (reference sequence). CDR3 amino acids: CASSIREGAHGYTF. CDR3 DNA: TGTGCCAGTAGTATTCGAGAGGGGGCGCATGGCTACACCTTC.

This clone was seen more than once but under ten times. The chain employs TRBV7-8 and TRBJ1-2; D not resolved. V was shortened by 1 base and J by 5 bases, with 8 bases between the two germline ends. This CDR3 spans 13 amino acids. Germline loops: CDR1 SGHVS, CDR2 FQNEAQ. The CDR3 region is CASSLGRDYGYTF. CDR3 DNA sequence: TGTGCCAGCAGCTTAGGGAGAGATTATGGCTACACCTTC.

The CDR3 DNA reads TGCGCCAGCAGCCCAGGGGGCGGGCATCAGCCCCAGCATTTT. Its protein is CASSPGGGHQPQHF. The rearrangement uses TRBV5-1 and TRBJ1-5; 8 nucleotides agree with TRBD1. CDR1 and CDR2 (germline): SGHRS, YFSETQ. J lost 5 bases, V lost 4 bases, and 5 bases had no gene match. This CDR3 spans 14 amino acids.

This chain connects TRBV6-5 to TRBJ1-1, with D possibly TRBD1 on 6 matching bases. This CDR3 is built from 13 residues. Germline loops: CDR1 MNHEY, CDR2 SVGAGI. The V and J ends lost 5 bases and 2 bases respectively, with 9 bases between them. CDR3 DNA sequence: TGTGCCAGCAGTCGGACAGATAACACTGAAGCTTTCTTT. It translates to CASSRTDNTEAFF.

This clone has just one count. V is TRBV5-6 and J is TRBJ2-1; 11 bases align to TRBD1. The germline V gene has CDR1 SGHDT and CDR2 YYEEEE. J lost 7 bases, V lost 3 bases, and 6 bases had no gene match. The CDR3 is 15 residues long. The CDR3 nucleotides are TGTGCCAGCAGCTGGACAGGGGGCGTATTGAATGAGCAGTTCTTC. It specifies CASSWTGGVLNEQFF. Full variable domain (rest looked up from reference TRBV5-6 and TRBJ2-1): DAGVTQSPTHLIKTRGQQVTLRCSPKSGHDTVSWYQQALGQGPQFIFQYYEEEERQRGNFPDRFSGHQFPNYSSELNVNALLLGDSALYLCASSWTGGVLNEQFFGPGTRLTVL.

V is TRBV5-1 and J is TRBJ1-4; unclear D gene. Trimming cost V 2 bases and J 0 bases, with 8 bases left between them. CDR1 SGHRS and CDR2 YFSETQ come from the germline V gene. This CDR3 spans 15 amino acids. CDR3 in DNA: TGCGCCAGCAGCTTAACCCCGGCAACTAATGAAAAACTGTTTTTT. Residues: CASSLTPATNEKLFF.

The rearrangement uses TRBV19 and TRBJ2-5, with 11 bases lining up with TRBD2. V shed 4 bases and J 6 bases; nucleotides not matched to a gene: 7. CDR1 is LNHDA, CDR2 SQIVND, per germline (reference sequence). The CDR3 runs 15 residues. The CDR3 loop is CASSTLAGGGKTQYF. The CDR3 DNA reads as TGTGCCAGTAGTACCCTAGCGGGAGGAGGCAAGACCCAGTACTTC.

The chain has TRBV7-9 and TRBJ1-2, with 7 bases matching TRBD1. The V gene end was trimmed by 3 bases and the J gene end by 3 bases; junction bases not matched to a gene: 10. This CDR3 has 16 residues. The V gene's germline CDR1 is SEHNR and CDR2 FQNEAQ (reference sequence). CDR3 sequence: CASSFRLQGPDYGYTF. CDR3 DNA sequence: TGTGCCAGCAGCTTTAGGCTACAGGGGCCGGACTATGGCTACACCTTC.